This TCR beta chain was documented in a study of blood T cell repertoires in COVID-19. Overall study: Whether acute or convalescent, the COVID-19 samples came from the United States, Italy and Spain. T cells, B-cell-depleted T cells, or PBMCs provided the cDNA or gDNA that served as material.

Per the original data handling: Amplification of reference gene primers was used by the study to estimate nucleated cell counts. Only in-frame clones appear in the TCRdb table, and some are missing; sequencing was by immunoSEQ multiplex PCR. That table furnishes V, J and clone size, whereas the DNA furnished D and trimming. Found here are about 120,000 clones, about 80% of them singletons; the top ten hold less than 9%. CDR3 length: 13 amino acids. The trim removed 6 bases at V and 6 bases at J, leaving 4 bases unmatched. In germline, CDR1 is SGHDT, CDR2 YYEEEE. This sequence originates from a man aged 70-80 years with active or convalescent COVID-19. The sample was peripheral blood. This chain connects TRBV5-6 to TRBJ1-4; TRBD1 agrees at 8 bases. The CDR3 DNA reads TGTGCCAGCAACCAGGGGGCGCATGAAAAACTGTTTTTT. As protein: CASNQGAHEKLFF.